The rows below give T cell receptor beta chains drawn from one sample of a study of CD8 T cells in Susac syndrome. TCRdb redid the calling of the immunoSEQ multiplex PCR reads with MiXCR, one entry per CDR3 protein. The sample lists about 210,000 distinct CDR3 sequences; 85% to 95% were seen once. The sequencing sample was made of CD4+ T cells from PBMCs. The receptors derive from a human donor in good health. Both conserved end residues are part of each CDR3. D genes are given only for firm matches.

d_call	v_call	cdr3_length	j_call	cdr3_aa
TRBD2	TRBV7-2	15	TRBJ2-1	CASSPIPGGPVEQFF
TRBD1	TRBV28	17	TRBJ2-7	CASSPIPPGGPEGEQYF
TRBD2	TRBV5-1	14	TRBJ2-5	CASSLGTTKETQYF
-	TRBV4-2	13	TRBJ2-2	CASSQDQGRELFF
-	TRBV20-1	11	TRBJ1-2	CSARDHYGYTF
TRBD1	TRBV6-5	16	TRBJ1-4	CASSYSADRGREKLFF
TRBD1	TRBV20-1	15	TRBJ1-2	CSARAGRDRGAGYTF
-	TRBV30	11	TRBJ2-3	CAWSDTDTQYF
TRBD2	TRBV2	13	TRBJ2-5	CASTFGGGETQYF
TRBD1	TRBV5-1	18	TRBJ2-5	CASSLARRTGSTPETQYF
TRBD2	TRBV2	15	TRBJ2-4	CASSRLAGDKNIQYF
TRBD1	TRBV4-1	15	TRBJ1-2	CASSQDQRGQNGYTF
-	TRBV13	16	TRBJ2-3	CASGSEGWGSTDTQYF
-	TRBV28	14	TRBJ1-3	CASNSHRSGNTIYF
TRBD1	TRBV30	15	TRBJ1-3	CAWSGGQGNGNTIYF